This TCR beta chain was captured by sequencing in a study of shared clonotypes between healthy human individuals. Study-wide findings and caveats: Generation probability values for non-shared clonotypes were lower than those for clonotypes shared by all four donors.

Sequenced by immunoSEQ multiplex PCR; TCRdb stores in-frame clones only, minus some. This table has about 2.4 million clones, more than 90% appearing once. Worth noting for this clone: The antigen is unknown.

This CDR3 comprises 14 residues. V was pared by 4 bases and J by 0 bases, with 8 bases between. CDR1 SGHRS and CDR2 YFSETQ come from the germline V gene. There were only Caucasian adults among the donors, and all lived in Nashville, Tennessee. The chain carries TRBV5-1 and TRBJ2-1; D is ambiguous. This clonotype was obtained from a man between 18 and 29 years old in good health. Material: naive CD4+ T cells sorted from blood. Subset in this sample: CD45RA+ positively selected. CDR3 nucleotide sequence: TGCGCCAGCAGCCGGGTGGGCTCCTACAATGAGCAGTTCTTC. The encoded protein is CASSRVGSYNEQFF.